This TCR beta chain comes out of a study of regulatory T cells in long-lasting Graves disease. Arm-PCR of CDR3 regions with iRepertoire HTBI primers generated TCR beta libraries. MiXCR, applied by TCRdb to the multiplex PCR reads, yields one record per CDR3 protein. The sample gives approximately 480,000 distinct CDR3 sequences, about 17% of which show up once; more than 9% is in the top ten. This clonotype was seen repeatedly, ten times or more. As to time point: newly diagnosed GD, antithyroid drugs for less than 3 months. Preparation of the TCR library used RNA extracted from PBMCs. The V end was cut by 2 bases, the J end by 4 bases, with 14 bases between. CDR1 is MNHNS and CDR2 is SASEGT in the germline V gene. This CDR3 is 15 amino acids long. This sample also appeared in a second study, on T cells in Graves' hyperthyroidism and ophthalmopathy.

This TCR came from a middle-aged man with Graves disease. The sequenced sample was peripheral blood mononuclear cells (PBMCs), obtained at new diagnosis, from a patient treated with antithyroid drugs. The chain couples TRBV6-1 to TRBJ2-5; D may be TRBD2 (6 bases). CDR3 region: CASSERGFGVETQYF. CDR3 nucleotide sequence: TGTGCCAGCAGTGAACGGGGGTTCGGGGTAGAGACCCAGTACTTC.